A selection of T cell receptor beta chains follows, all from one sample in a study of Tregs in tolerant kidney transplant recipients. TCRdb keeps only in-frame clones here, not all; method: immunoSEQ multiplex PCR. The sample has 55,000 to 80,000 clones; 98% are singletons. The source material was Tregs from blood, sampled before the transplant. Receptors originate from a human donor who received a combined kidney and bone marrow transplant. Both conserved end residues are trimmed from each CDR3. Fields, in order: J gene, V gene, D gene, CDR3 protein. The D gene is left open where the match is weak.

>TRBJ2-2|TRBV5-4|.
ASSLDLNTGELF
>TRBJ2-4|TRBV4-2|TRBD1
ASSPQDRGSIQY
>TRBJ1-5|TRBV7-9|.
AIPGYNQPQH
>TRBJ2-1|TRBV5-1|.
ASSLVQGSYNEQF
>TRBJ2-7|TRBV6-1|.
ASRQGQMGAYEQY
>TRBJ1-2|TRBV30|.
AWSFSRHGYT
>TRBJ1-1|TRBV6-8|.
ASLGPEADLVNTEAF
>TRBJ2-5|TRBV7-2|.
ASGVAGSRETQY
>TRBJ2-5|TRBV28|.
ASSFWQGETQY
>TRBJ1-1|TRBV5-4|.
ASSLAPGNTEAF
>TRBJ1-1|TRBV6-6|.
ASSYLGENTEAF
>TRBJ1-2|TRBV18|TRBD1
ASSPQGGSYGYT
>TRBJ2-7|TRBV10-3|TRBD2
AIILNGLAGNPEYLHIYEQY
>TRBJ1-2|TRBV7-2|.
ASSLVVQVANGYT
>TRBJ2-1|TRBV7-3|.
ASSLFIASSYNEQF
>TRBJ1-4|TRBV28|.
ASSLRTTGLNEKLF
>TRBJ2-1|TRBV5-1|TRBD2
ASQGTSGSYNEQF